The present T cell receptor (beta chain) was sequenced within a study of blood T cell repertoires in COVID-19. About the research overall: Sample material is recorded as cDNA or gDNA derived from T cells, B-cell-depleted T cells, or PBMCs.

With V trimmed by 4 bases and J by 1 base, 3 bases remained unmatched. This CDR3 is 14 amino acids long. The germline V gene encodes CDR1 SGHNT and CDR2 YYREEE (reference sequence). Libraries were prepared by immunoSEQ multiplex PCR; TCRdb keeps only in-frame clonotypes and omits some of them. This sample has fewer than 400,000 clones, with around 87% found just once. This clone has a handful of counts. The sequence came from a human donor in a cohort sampled during active COVID-19. The chain uses TRBV5-4 and TRBJ1-2; TRBD1 matches 8 bases. The specimen was peripheral blood. The CDR3 sequence is CASSPTGDNYGYTF. CDR3 nucleotides: TGTGCCAGCAGCCCGACAGGGGATAACTATGGCTACACCTTC.